Listed here are 3 T cell receptor beta chains from one sample, sequenced in a study of Ad26.COV2.S vaccination and SARS-CoV-2 variants. The protocol was immunoSEQ multiplex PCR, while the TCRdb copy is restricted to in-frame clones and leaves out a portion. Of about 370,000 clones listed, around 89% are singletons. Treatment in this sample: around 19 received Ad26.COV2.S at low or high dose, single or two shots; 5 received placebo; per-sample allocation not given. Sampling was performed 63 days after the first vaccine or placebo injection. The sample was peripheral blood, taken in a trial of Ad26.COV2.S vaccine versus placebo. The receptor source for this set is a person aged 18 to 59 who received the Ad26.COV2.S COVID-19 vaccine or a placebo.

This clone was found a few times. This sequence joins TRBV10-2 and TRBJ2-1; D might be TRBD2 (6 bases). Germline values: CDR1 WSHSY, CDR2 SAAADI. This CDR3 has 16 residues. Between the trimmed V and J ends, which lost 3 bases and 0 bases, there was a span of 12 bases. CDR3 nucleotide sequence: TGCGCCAGCAGTGACCTAGCGCTACGCTCCTACAATGAGCAGTTCTTC. Protein sequence: CASSDLALRSYNEQFF.

In its sample, this clone was seen a few times. The chain combines TRBV28 with TRBJ1-5; maybe TRBD1 (6 bases). V lost 3 bases and J lost 7, with 13 bases in between. Germline values: CDR1 MDHEN, CDR2 SYDVKM. The CDR3 extends over 14 amino acids. The CDR3 nucleotides read TGTGCCAGCAGTTTGGCAGGGGCCTACCAGCCCCAGCATTTT. Amino acids: CASSLAGAYQPQHF.

The rearrangement uses TRBV27 and TRBJ2-1; D possibly uses TRBD1 or TRBD2 (5 bases each). This CDR3 has 18 amino acids. The ends were cut back, 5 bases at V and 3 bases at J, with 23 bases in the middle. Germline-derived CDR1 and CDR2 are MNHEY and SMNVEV (reference sequence). CDR3 residues: CASSLPPRGSGNYNEQFF. In DNA, the CDR3 is TGTGCCAGCAGTCTACCCCCCCGAGGGTCAGGGAACTACAATGAGCAGTTCTTC.